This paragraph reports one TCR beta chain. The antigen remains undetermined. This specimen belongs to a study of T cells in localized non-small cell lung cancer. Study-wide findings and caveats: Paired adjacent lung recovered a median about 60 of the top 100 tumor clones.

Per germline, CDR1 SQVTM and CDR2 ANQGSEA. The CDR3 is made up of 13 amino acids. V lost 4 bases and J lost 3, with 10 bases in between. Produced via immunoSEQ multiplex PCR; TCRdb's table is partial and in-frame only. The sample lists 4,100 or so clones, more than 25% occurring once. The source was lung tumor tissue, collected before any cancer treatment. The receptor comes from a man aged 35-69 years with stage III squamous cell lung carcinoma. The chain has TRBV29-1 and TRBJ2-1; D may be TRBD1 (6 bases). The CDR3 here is CSVARDIYNEQFF. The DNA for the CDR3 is TGCAGCGTTGCCCGGGACATCTACAATGAGCAGTTCTTC.